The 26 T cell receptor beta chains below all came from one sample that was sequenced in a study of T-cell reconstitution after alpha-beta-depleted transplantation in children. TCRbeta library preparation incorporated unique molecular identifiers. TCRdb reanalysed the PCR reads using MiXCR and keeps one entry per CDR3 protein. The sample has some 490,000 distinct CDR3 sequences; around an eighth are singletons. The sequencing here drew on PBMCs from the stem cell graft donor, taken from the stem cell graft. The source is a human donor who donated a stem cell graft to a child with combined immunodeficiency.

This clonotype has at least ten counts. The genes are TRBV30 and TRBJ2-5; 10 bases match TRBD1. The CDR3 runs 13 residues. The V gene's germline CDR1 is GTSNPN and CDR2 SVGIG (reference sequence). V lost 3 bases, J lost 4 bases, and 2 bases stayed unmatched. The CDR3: CAWRDRGRETQYF. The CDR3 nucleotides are TGTGCCTGGAGGGACAGGGGGAGAGAGACCCAGTACTTC.

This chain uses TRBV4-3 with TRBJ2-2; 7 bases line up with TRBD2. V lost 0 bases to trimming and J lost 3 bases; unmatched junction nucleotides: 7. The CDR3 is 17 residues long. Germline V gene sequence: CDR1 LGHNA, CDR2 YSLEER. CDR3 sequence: CASSQDLGGSYTGELFF. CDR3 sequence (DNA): TGCGCCAGCAGCCAAGATCTCGGGGGGTCTTACACCGGGGAGCTGTTTTTT.

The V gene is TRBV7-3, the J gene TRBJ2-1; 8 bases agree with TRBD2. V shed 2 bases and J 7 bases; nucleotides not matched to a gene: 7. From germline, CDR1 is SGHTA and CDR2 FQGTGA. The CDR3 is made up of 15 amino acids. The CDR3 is CASSLGAGAGNEQFF. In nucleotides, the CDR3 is TGTGCCAGCAGCTTAGGAGCGGGGGCGGGGAATGAGCAGTTCTTC.

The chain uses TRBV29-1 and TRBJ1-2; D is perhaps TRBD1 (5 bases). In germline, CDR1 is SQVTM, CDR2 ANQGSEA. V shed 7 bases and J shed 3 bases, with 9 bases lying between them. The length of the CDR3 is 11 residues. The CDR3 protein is CSDAGDYGYTF. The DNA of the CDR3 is TGCAGCGACGCGGGGGACTATGGCTACACCTTC.

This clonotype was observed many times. The CDR3 spells CASSLGRGAEAFF. Here the CDR3 DNA reads TGTGCCAGCAGCTTGGGCAGGGGCGCTGAAGCTTTCTTT. The chain employs TRBV5-6 and TRBJ1-1, with D possibly matching TRBD1 (6 bases). This CDR3 is 13 amino acids long. With 0 bases removed from V and 6 bases from J, the gap between germline ends came to 9 bases. The germline V gene encodes CDR1 SGHDT and CDR2 YYEEEE.

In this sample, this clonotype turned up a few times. This CDR3 reads CASSPRTGHTQYF. CDR3 in DNA: TGTGCCAGTAGTCCACGGACAGGCCATACGCAGTATTTT. This chain connects TRBV19 to TRBJ2-3; 7 positions match TRBD1. Trimming removed 5 bases from V and 7 bases from J; junction bases left unmatched: 6. Germline V gene sequence: CDR1 LNHDA, CDR2 SQIVND (reference sequence). The CDR3 sequence is 13 residues long. Using reference TRBV19 and TRBJ2-3 for the parts outside the CDR3, the full variable domain is DGGITQSPKYLFRKEGQNVTLSCEQNLNHDAMYWYRQDPGQGLRLIYYSQIVNDFQKGDIAEGYSVSREKKESFPLTVTSAQKNPTAFYLCASSPRTGHTQYFGPGTRLTVL.

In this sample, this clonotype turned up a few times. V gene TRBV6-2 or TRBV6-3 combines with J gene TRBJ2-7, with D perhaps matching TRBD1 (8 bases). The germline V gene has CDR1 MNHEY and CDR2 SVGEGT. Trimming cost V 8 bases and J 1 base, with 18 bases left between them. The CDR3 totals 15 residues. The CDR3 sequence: CASPRGREPSYEQYF. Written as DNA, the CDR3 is TGTGCCAGCCCCAGGGGGCGGGAGCCATCCTACGAGCAGTACTTC.

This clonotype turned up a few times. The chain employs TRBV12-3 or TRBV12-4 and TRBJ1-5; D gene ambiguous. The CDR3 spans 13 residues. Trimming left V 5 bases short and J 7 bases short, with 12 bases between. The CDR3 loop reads CASSLNSGQPQHF. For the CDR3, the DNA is TGTGCCAGCAGTCTCAATTCCGGGCAGCCCCAGCATTTT.

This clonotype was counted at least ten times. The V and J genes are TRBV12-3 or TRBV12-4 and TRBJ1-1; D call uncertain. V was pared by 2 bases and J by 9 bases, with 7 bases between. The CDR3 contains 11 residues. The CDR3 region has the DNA TGTGCCAGCAGTTTAAGGGAAAAAGCTTTCTTT. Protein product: CASSLREKAFF.

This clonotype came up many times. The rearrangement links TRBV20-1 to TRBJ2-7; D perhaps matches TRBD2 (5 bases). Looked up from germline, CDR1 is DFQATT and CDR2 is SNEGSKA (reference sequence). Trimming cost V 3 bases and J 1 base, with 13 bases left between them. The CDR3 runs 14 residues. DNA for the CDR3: TGCAGTGCTAGTTTCCGGGGATCTTCCTACGAGCAGTACTTC. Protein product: CSASFRGSSYEQYF.

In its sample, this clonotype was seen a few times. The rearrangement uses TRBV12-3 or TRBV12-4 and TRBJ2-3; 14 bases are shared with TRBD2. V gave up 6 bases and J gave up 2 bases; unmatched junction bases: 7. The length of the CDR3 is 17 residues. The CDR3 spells CASSRWTSGGNTDTQYF. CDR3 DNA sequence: TGTGCCAGCAGCCGGTGGACTAGCGGGGGGAACACAGATACGCAGTATTTT.

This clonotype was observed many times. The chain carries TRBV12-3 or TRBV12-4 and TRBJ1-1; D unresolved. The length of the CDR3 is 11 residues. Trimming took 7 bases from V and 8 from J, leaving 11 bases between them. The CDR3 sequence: CASTGVFEAFF. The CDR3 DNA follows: TGTGCCAGCACCGGGGTTTTCGAAGCTTTCTTT.

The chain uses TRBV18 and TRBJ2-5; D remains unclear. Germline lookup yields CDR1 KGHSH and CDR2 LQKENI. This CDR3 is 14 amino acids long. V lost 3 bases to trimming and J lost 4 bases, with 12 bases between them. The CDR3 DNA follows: TGTGCCAGCTCACCCACTCTACAACGAGAGACCCAGTACTTC. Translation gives CASSPTLQRETQYF.

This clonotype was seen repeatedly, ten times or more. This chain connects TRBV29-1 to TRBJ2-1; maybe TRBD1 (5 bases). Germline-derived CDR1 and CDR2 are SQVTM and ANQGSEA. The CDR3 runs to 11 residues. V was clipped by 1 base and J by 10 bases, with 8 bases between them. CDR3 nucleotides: TGCAGCGTTGAAGCAGGGTACGAGCAGTTCTTC. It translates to CSVEAGYEQFF.

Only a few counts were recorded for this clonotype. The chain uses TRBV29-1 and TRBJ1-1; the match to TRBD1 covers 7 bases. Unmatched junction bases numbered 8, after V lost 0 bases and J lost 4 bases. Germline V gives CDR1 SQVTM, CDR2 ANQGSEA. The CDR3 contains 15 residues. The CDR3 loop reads CSVEDTNPGGTEAFF. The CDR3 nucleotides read TGCAGCGTTGAAGACACGAACCCAGGGGGCACTGAAGCTTTCTTT.

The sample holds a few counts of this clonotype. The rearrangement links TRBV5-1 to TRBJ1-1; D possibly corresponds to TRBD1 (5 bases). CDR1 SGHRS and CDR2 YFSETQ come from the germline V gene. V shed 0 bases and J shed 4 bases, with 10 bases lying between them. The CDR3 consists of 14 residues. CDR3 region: CASSLEGVFTEAFF. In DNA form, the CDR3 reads TGCGCCAGCAGCTTGGAAGGGGTTTTCACTGAAGCTTTCTTT.

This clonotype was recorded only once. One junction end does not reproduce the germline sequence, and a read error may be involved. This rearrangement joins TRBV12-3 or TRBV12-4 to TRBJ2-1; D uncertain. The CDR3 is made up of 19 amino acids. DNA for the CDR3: TGTACCAGCAGTTCACCCCGTGGAATAGGGTCCCAGGCCATGAGGGAGCAGTTCTTC. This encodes CTSSSPRGIGSQAMREQFF.

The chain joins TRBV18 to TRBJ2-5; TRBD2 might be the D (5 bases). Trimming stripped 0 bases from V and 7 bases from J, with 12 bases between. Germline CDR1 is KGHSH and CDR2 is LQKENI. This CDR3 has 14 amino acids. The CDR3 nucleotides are TGTGCCAGCTCACCACCGACGGATCGGGGGACCCAGTACTTC. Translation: CASSPPTDRGTQYF.

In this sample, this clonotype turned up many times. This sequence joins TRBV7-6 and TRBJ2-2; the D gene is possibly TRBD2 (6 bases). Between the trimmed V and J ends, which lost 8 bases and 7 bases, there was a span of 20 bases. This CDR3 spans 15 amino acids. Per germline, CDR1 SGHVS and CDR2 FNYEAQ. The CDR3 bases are TGTGCCAGCCCCCAGGGAGGAGGATTAAGCGGGGAGCTGTTTTTT. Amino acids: CASPQGGGLSGELFF.

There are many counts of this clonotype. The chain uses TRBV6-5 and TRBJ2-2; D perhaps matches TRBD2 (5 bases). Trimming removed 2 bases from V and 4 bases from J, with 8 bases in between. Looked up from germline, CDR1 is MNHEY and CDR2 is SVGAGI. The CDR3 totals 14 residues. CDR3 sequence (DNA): TGTGCCAGCAGTTACGAGGGTGTCACCGGGGAGCTGTTTTTT. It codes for CASSYEGVTGELFF.

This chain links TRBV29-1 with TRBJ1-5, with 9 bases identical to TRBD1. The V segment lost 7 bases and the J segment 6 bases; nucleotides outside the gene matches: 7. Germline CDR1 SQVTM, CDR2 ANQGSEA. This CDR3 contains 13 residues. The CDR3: CSATGGLGQPQHF. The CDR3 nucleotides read TGCAGCGCCACAGGGGGCCTGGGTCAGCCCCAGCATTTT.

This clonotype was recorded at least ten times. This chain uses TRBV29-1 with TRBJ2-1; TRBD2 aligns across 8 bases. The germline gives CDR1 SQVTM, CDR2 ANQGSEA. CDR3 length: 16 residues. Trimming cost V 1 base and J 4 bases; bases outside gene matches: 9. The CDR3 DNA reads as TGCAGCGTTGAAGGGGATAGCGGGACCTTATACAATGAGCAGTTCTTC. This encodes CSVEGDSGTLYNEQFF.

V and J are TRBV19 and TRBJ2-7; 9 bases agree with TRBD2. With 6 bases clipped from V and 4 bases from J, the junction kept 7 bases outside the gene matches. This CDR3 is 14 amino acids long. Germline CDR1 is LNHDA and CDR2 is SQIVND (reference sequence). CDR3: CASSWGSGSYEQYF. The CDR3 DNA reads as TGTGCCAGTAGCTGGGGTAGCGGGAGTTACGAGCAGTACTTC.

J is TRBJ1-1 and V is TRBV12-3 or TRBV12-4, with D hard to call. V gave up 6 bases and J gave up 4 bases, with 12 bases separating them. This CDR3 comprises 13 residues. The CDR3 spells CASRQPGGTEAFF. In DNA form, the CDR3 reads TGTGCCAGCAGGCAGCCGGGAGGCACTGAAGCTTTCTTT.

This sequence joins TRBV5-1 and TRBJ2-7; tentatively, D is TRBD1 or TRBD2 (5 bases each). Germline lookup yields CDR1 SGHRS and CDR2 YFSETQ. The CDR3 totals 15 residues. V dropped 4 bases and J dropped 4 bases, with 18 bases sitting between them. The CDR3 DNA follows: TGCGCCAGCAGCCCGGGACCCGAGGGGAGATACGAGCAGTACTTC. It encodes CASSPGPEGRYEQYF.

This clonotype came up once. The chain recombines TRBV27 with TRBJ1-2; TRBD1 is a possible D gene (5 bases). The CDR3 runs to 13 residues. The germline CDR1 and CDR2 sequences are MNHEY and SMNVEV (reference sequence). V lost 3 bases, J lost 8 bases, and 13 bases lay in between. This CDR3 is CASSFPGGEGYTF. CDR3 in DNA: TGTGCCAGCAGTTTCCCGGGGGGGGAAGGCTACACCTTC.